The following is a T cell receptor beta chain sequence with its context. The data are from a study of blood T cell repertoires in COVID-19. About the research overall: The samples span acute and convalescent COVID-19 from the United States, Italy and Spain. In each case, the material was cDNA or gDNA derived from T cells, B-cell-depleted T cells, or PBMCs.

The CDR3 is 16 amino acids. Per the germline V gene, CDR1 is SGHRS and CDR2 is YFSETQ. V lost 0 bases, J lost 0 bases, and 10 bases lay in between. As handled by the study authors: Researchers report that nucleated cell counts were estimated from reference gene primer amplification. Here immunoSEQ multiplex PCR was the method, and the copy in TCRdb shows in-frame clones only, minus some. For V, J and clone size, that table is used; D and trimming come from the DNA. The table records some 200,000 clones, 80% to 95% of them present only once. This clonotype was obtained from a man over 45 with acute or convalescent COVID-19. The V gene is TRBV5-1, the J gene TRBJ1-3, with D hard to call. The sequencing sample was made of peripheral blood. The CDR3 is CASSLAQASSGNTIYF. The CDR3 nucleotides read TGCGCCAGCAGCTTGGCTCAGGCGAGCTCTGGAAACACCATATATTTT.